This TCR beta chain derives from a study of regulatory T cells in long-lasting Graves disease. Study-wide findings and caveats: TCR diversity was lower in persistent than newly diagnosed Graves' disease. Gene preferences differed: TRBV28, TRBJ1-2, TRBJ2-5 in persistent cases.

This CDR3 is built from 16 residues. V lost 5 bases to trimming and J lost 2 bases, with 18 bases between them. Germline CDR1 SGHTA, CDR2 FQGNSA. Time point described: newly diagnosed GD, antithyroid drugs for less than 3 months. From PBMCs, RNA was extracted and then used to make the TCR library. Turning to this clonotype: Antigen: not known.

To make TCR beta libraries, researchers used iRepertoire HTBI primers and Arm-PCR of CDR3 regions. A single record per CDR3 protein comes from TCRdb applying MiXCR to the multiplex PCR reads. Of hundreds of thousands of distinct CDR3 sequences in the sample, roughly 15% were seen once. The sample was also linked to a second study, of T cells in Graves' hyperthyroidism and ophthalmopathy.

The sample in question was peripheral blood mononuclear cells (PBMCs), obtained at new diagnosis, from a patient treated with antithyroid drugs. This chain joins TRBV7-2 and TRBJ1-2, with D possibly matching TRBD1 (6 bases). The receptor was derived from a woman aged 25-40 years with Graves disease. The CDR3 sequence: CASSALFGGPNYGYTF. CDR3 DNA: TGTGCCAGCAGCGCGCTTTTTGGGGGCCCCAACTATGGCTACACCTTC. The full variable domain, rest sourced from reference TRBV7-2 and TRBJ1-2, is GAGVSQSPSNKVTEKGKDVELRCDPISGHTALYWYRQSLGQGLEFLIYFQGNSAPDKSGLPSDRFSAERTGGSVSTLTIQRTQQEDSAVYLCASSALFGGPNYGYTFGSGTRLTVV.